This T cell receptor (beta chain) derives from a study of CXCR3 chemokines and chemotherapy response in bladder cancer (dated by TCRdb to between 2021 and 2022). Study-level background: Whether chemotherapy response in human bladder cancer was predicted by intratumoral CXCR3 chemokine system activity was examined in the study.

This clonotype was observed a few times. Its antigen is not yet known. No base-level quality is on record; no much larger clone is a single base apart. V loses 3 bases at its end and J loses 2 bases; junction bases beyond the gene matches: 6. The CDR3, cysteine through phenylalanine, is 15 amino acids long. CDR3 DNA only is kept here, 45 bases in frame from base 1. Per the germline V gene, KGHSH is the CDR1 and LQKENI is the CDR2. Receptor libraries were prepared by PCR. Sequencing took place on an Illumina HiSeq 2500. The public reads were reanalyzed by TCRdb: fastp trimming at Q25, MiXCR alignment, in-frame beta chains only. Identical CDR3 proteins give one entry, which carries the most common genes and DNA. This sample comprises 1,700 or so distinct CDR3 sequences, 21% of them detected only once. The ten top clones hold 30% to 40% of the sample.

The chain employs TRBV18 and TRBJ1-1, with 7 central nucleotides matching TRBD1. This sample was gathered from a patient whose treatment included neoadjuvant chemotherapy. This TCR came from a human donor with bladder cancer that did not respond to neoadjuvant chemotherapy. The DNA is TGTGCCAGCTCACCGGGACAGACTCTTAACACTGAAGCTTTCTTT. It translates to CASSPGQTLNTEAFF.